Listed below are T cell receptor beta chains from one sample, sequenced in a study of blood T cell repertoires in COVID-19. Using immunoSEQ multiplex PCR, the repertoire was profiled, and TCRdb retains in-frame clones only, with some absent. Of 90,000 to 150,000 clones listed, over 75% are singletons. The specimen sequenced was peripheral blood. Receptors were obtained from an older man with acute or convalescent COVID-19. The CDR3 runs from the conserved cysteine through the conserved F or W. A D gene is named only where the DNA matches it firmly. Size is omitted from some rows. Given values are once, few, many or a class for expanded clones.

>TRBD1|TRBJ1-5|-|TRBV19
TGTGCCAGTAGTATAATACAGGGGTTGTCCAATCAGCCCCAGCATTTT
CASSIIQGLSNQPQHF
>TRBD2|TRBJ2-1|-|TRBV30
TGTGCCTGGAGCCCTGGGACTAGCGGATACAATGAGCAGTTCTTC
CAWSPGTSGYNEQFF
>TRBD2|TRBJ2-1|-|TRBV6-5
TGTGCCAGCAGTTACGGGGGTCTAGCGGGCCTCAATGAGCAGTTCTTC
CASSYGGLAGLNEQFF
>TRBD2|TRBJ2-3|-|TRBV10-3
TGTGCCATCAGTGGGGGCGGAGCGGGAGGTTATAGCACAGATACGCAGTATTTT
CAISGGGAGGYSTDTQYF
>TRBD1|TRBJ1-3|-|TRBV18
TGTGCCAGCTCACCGGACAGGGCAGGGAGGAGCGGCAACACCATATATTTT
CASSPDRAGRSGNTIYF
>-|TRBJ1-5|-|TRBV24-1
TGTGCCACCAGTGAACCGACAGGGCCCCAGCATTTT
CATSEPTGPQHF
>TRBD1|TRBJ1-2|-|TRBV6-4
TGTGCCAGCAGAAGTGACAGGGGCTCTGTTGGCTACACCTTC
CASRSDRGSVGYTF
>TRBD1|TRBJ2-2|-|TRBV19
TGTGCCAGTACCAGAGGGACAGAGAACACCGGGGAGCTGTTTTTT
CASTRGTENTGELFF
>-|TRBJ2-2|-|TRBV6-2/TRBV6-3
TGTGCCAGCAGTCCGACAGGTTTCACCGGGGAGCTGTTTTTT
CASSPTGFTGELFF
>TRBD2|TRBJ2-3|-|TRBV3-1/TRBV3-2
TGTGCCAGCAGTTCCGTATGGACTAGCGGAACAGATACGCAGTATTTT
CASSSVWTSGTDTQYF
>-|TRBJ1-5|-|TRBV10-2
TGCGCCAGCAGTGACGGGGGGGGCGTCAATCAGCCCCAGCATTTT
CASSDGGGVNQPQHF
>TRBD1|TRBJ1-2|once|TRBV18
TGTGCCAGCTCCCTAGGACAGGAAGTAAGCTACACCTTC
CASSLGQEVSYTF
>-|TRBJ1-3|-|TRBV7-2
TGTGCCAGCAGCCCACAGTTAAACTCTGGAAACACCATATATTTT
CASSPQLNSGNTIYF
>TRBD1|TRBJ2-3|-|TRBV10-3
TGTGCCATCAAGGGGACAGGGGCCCCAGATACGCAGTATTTT
CAIKGTGAPDTQYF
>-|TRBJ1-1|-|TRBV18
TGTGCCAGCTCCATCGGACAAGGTCGTGAAGCTTTCTTT
CASSIGQGREAFF
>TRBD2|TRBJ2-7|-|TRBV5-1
TGCGCCAGCAGCCTGGAGGGGACTACCTACGAGCAGTACTTC
CASSLEGTTYEQYF
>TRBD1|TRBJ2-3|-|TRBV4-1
TGCGCCAGCAGTCCTACAGGGGTTATAGATACGCAGTATTTT
CASSPTGVIDTQYF
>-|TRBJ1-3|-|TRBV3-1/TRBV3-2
TGTGCCAGCAGCCCCCCCTACACGGGGGGCTCTGGAAACACCATATATTTT
CASSPPYTGGSGNTIYF
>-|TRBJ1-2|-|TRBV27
TGTGCCAGCAGTTTACTGGGGCACGGCTACACCTTC
CASSLLGHGYTF
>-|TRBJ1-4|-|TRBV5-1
TGCGCCAGCAGCTTGGGTCCCGCAACTAATGAAAAACTGTTTTTT
CASSLGPATNEKLFF
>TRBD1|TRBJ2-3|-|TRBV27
TGTGCCAGCAGCCCCCAGGGGGTTGGAACAGATACGCAGTATTTT
CASSPQGVGTDTQYF
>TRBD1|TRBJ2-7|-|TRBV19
TGTGCCAGTAGTAACCCGGGACAGGGGGCGTACGAGCAGTACTTC
CASSNPGQGAYEQYF
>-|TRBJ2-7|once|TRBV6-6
TGTGCCAGCGGCGCGGGAAGCGAGCAGTACTTC
CASGAGSEQYF
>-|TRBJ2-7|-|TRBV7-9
TGTGCCAGCAGCTTGCAAGTGGGGCGCTCCTACGAGCAGTACTTC
CASSLQVGRSYEQYF
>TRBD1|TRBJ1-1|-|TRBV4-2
TGTGCCAGCAGCCGTCTAACAGGGGGGAACACTGAAGCTTTCTTT
CASSRLTGGNTEAFF
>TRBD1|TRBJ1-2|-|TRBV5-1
TGCGCCAGCAGCCTACAGGGGAATGGCTACACCTTC
CASSLQGNGYTF
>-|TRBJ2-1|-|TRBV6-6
TGTGCCAGCAGTTACTCCCGCTCTAGAGCCTACAATGAGCAGTTCTTC
CASSYSRSRAYNEQFF
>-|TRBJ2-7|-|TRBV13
TGTGCCAGCAGCTTAGGGCAGGTATCTTTTTACGAGCAGTACTTC
CASSLGQVSFYEQYF
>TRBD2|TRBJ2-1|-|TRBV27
TGTGCCAGCAGGCTAGCGGGAGTGCTCAATGAGCAGTTCTTC
CASRLAGVLNEQFF
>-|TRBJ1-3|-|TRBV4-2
TGTGCCAGCAGCCTGGGGACAATAGCTGGAAACACCATATATTTT
CASSLGTIAGNTIYF